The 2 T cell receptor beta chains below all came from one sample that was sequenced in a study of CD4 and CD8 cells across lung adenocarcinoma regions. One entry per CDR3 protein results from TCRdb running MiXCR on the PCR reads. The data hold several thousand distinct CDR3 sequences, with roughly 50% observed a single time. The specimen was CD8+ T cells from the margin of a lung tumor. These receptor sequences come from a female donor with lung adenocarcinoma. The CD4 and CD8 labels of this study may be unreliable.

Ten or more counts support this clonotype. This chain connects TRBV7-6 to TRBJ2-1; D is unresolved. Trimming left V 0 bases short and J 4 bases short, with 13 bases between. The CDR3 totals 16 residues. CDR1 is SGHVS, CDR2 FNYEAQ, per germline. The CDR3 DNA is TGTGCCAGCAGCTTAGCGGGCCAGTCCTTTTACAATGAGCAGTTCTTC. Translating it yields CASSLAGQSFYNEQFF.

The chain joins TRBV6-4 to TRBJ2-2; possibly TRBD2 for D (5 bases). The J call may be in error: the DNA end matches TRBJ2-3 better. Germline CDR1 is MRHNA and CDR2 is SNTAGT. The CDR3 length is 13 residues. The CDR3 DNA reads TGTGCCAGCACTGCTCGAGGCACCGGGGAGCAGTATTTT. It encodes CASTARGTGEQYF.